The T cell receptor (beta chain) described here comes from a study of blood T cell repertoires in COVID-19. Per the original methods: Amplifying reference gene primers gave estimates of nucleated cell counts. Using immunoSEQ multiplex PCR, the repertoire was profiled, and TCRdb retains in-frame clones only, with some absent. That table furnishes V, J and clone size, whereas the DNA furnished D and trimming. The data show about 91,000 clones, about 76% seen once. V shed 6 bases, J shed 6 bases, and the junction held 8 bases outside the gene matches. The CDR3 length is 13 residues. Sequences were obtained from peripheral blood. The genes are TRBV12-3 or TRBV12-4 and TRBJ2-7, with 7 bases matching TRBD2. The clonotype originates from a woman aged 80 or older with acute or convalescent COVID-19. CDR3 amino acids: CASSRAGVGEQYF. The CDR3 region has the DNA TGTGCCAGCAGCCGTGCGGGGGTCGGCGAGCAGTACTTC.